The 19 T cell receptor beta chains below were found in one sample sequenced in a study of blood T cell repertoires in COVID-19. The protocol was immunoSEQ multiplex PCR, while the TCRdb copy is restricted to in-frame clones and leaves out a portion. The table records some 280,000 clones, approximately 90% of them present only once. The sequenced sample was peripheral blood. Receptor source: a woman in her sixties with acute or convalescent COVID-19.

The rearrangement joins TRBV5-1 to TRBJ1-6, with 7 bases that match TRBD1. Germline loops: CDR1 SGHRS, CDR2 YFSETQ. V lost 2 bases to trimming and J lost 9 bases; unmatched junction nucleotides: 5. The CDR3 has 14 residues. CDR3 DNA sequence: TGCGCCAGCAGCTTCGACAGGGTTGCTTCACCCCTCCACTTT. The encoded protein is CASSFDRVASPLHF.

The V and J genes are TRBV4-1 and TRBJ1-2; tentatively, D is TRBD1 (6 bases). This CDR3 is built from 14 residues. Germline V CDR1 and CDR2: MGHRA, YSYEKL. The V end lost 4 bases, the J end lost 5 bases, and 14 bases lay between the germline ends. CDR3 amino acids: CASSPRTDSYGYTF. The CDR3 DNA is TGCGCCAGCAGCCCCCGGACAGACTCTTATGGCTACACCTTC.

The CDR3 bases are TGTGCCAGCAGCTTGAATAGAGGTCTCTCCCAGATCAACTATGGCTACACCTTC. This encodes CASSLNRGLSQINYGYTF. The V gene is TRBV5-5, the J gene TRBJ1-2, with unresolved D. Germline CDR1 is SGHKS and CDR2 is YYEKEE (reference sequence). Trimming removed 1 base from V and 2 bases from J, with 21 bases in between. This CDR3 region has 18 residues.

The CDR3, as DNA: TGTGCCAGCAGCCAAGTTGCAGGCTCCGGTTCACCCCTCCACTTT. Translation gives CASSQVAGSGSPLHF. V usage is TRBV3-1 (or the pseudogene TRBV3-2) and J usage is TRBJ1-6, with D unresolved. Trimming removed 1 base at V and 9 bases at J, with 13 bases between. Germline V lookup: CDR1 LGHDT, CDR2 YNNKEL (reference sequence). The CDR3 spans 15 residues.

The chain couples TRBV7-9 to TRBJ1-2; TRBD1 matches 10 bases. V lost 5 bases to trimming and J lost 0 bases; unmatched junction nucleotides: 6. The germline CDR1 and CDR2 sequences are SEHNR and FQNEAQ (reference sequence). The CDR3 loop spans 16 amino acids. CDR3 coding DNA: TGTGCCAGCAGCCCCGACAGGGGGCAAGCTAACTATGGCTACACCTTC. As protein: CASSPDRGQANYGYTF.

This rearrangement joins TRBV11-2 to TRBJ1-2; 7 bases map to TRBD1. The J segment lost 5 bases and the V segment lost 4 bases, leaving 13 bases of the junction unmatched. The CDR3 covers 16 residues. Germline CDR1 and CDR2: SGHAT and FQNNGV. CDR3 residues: CASSSWEDRDFYGYTF. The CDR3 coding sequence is TGTGCCAGCAGCTCCTGGGAAGACAGGGATTTTTATGGCTACACCTTC.

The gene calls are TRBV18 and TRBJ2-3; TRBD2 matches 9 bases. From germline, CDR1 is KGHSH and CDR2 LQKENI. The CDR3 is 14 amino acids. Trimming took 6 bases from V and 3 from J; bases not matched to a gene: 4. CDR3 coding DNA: TGTGCCAGCTCGCGCGGACTAGCGACAGATACGCAGTATTTT. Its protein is CASSRGLATDTQYF.

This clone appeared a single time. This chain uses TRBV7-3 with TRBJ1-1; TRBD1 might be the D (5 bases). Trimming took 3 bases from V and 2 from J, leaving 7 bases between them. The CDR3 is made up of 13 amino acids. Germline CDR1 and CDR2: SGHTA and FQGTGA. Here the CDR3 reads CASSLTANTEAFF. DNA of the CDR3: TGTGCCAGCAGCTTGACAGCAAACACTGAAGCTTTCTTT.

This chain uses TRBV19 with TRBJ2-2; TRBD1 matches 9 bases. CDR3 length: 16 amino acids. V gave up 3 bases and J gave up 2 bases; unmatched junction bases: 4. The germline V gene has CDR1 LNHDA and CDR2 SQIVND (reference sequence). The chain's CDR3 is CASSIRDRANTGELFF. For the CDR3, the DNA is TGTGCCAGTAGTATTCGGGACAGGGCCAACACCGGGGAGCTGTTTTTT.

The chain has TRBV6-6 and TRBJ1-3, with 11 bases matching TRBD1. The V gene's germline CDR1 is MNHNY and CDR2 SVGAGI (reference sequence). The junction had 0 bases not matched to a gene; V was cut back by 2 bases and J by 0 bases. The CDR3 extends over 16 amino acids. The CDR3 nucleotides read TGTGCCAGCAGTTACGGACAGGGGGCCTCTGGAAACACCATATATTTT. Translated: CASSYGQGASGNTIYF.

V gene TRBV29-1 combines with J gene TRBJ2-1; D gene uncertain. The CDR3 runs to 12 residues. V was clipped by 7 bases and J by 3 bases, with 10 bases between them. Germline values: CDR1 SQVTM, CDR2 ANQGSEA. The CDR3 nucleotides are TGCAGCGCCCCCCAGGACTACAATGAGCAGTTCTTC. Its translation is CSAPQDYNEQFF.

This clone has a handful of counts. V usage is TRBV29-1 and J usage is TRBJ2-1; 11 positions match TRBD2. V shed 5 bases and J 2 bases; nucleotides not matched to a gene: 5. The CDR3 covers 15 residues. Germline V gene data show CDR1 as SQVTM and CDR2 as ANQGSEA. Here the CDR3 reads CSVRIAGGPYNEQFF. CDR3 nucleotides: TGCAGCGTTCGAATAGCGGGGGGGCCCTACAATGAGCAGTTCTTC.

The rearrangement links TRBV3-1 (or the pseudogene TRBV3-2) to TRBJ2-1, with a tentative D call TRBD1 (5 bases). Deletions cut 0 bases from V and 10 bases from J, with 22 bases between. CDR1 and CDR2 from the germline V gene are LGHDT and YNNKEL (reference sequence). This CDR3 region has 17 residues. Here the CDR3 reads CASSQDWAGPLRPEQFF. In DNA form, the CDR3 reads TGTGCCAGCAGCCAAGATTGGGCAGGGCCACTTCGTCCCGAGCAGTTCTTC.

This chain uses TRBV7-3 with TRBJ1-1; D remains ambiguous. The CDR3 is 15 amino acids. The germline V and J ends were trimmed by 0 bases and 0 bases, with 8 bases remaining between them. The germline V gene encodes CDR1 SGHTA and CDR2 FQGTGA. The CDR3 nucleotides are TGTGCCAGCAGCTTAACGCGGCAGTTGAACACTGAAGCTTTCTTT. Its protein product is CASSLTRQLNTEAFF.

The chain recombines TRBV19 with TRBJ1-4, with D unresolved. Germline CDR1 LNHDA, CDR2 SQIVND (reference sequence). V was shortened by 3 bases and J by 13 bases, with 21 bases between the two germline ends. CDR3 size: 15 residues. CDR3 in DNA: TGTGCCAGTAGTATCTCTCGTGGGCCCTCATCTGGACTGTTTTTT. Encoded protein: CASSISRGPSSGLFF. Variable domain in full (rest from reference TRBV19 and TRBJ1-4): DGGITQSPKYLFRKEGQNVTLSCEQNLNHDAMYWYRQDPGQGLRLIYYSQIVNDFQKGDIAEGYSVSREKKESFPLTVTSAQKNPTAFYLCASSISRGPSSGLFFGSGTQLSVL.

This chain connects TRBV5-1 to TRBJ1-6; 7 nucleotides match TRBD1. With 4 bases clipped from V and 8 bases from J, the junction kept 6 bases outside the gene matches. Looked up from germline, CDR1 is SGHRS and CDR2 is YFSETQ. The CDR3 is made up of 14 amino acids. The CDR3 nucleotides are TGCGCCAGCAGCCAGGGACAGTCGGATTCACCCCTCCACTTT. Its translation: CASSQGQSDSPLHF.

DNA for the CDR3: TGTGCCAGCAGACCTTCGGGTCCGGGGGACACCATATATTTT. It specifies CASRPSGPGDTIYF. The V call is TRBV27, the J call TRBJ1-3; possibly TRBD1 for D (5 bases). The CDR3 sequence is 14 residues long. The germline CDR1 and CDR2 sequences are MNHEY and SMNVEV (reference sequence). Trimming shortened V by 6 bases and J by 8 bases, and 17 bases separated the two germline ends.

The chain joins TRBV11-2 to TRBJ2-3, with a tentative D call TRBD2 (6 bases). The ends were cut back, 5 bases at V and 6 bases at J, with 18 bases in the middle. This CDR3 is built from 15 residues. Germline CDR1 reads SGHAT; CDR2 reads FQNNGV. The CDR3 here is CASSLRPSAVDTQYF. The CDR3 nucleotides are TGTGCCAGCAGCCTACGGCCTAGCGCGGTGGATACGCAGTATTTT.

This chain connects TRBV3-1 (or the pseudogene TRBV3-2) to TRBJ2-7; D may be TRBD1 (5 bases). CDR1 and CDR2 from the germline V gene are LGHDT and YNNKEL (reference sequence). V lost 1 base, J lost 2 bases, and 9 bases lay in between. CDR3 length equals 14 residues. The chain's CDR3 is CASSQVGRAYEQYF. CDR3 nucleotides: TGTGCCAGCAGCCAAGTCGGCAGGGCCTACGAGCAGTACTTC.